The 6 T cell receptor beta chains presented below share a single source sample, sequenced in a study of vaccination effects on CD4 cells after COVID-19. Viral peptide pool expansion of antigen-specific CD4+ T cells preceded sequencing in the ViraFEST assay. Subsequent to ten to eleven days of culture, CD4+ T cells were isolated. Participants were vaccinated with two doses of either the BNT162b2 or mRNA-1273 vaccine. Using immunoSEQ multiplex PCR, the repertoire was profiled, and TCRdb retains in-frame clones only, with some absent. The sample consists of tens of thousands of clones, approximately 77% of them appearing once. Their cognate antigens are unknown. Sequencing was performed on CD4+ T cells from PBMCs cultured with HCoV-NL63 spike peptides, taken after COVID-19 vaccination. The receptors here all came from a human donor who received a COVID-19 vaccine.

The count of this clone is one. The rearrangement uses TRBV29-1 and TRBJ1-1; weak D call: TRBD1 (5 bases). The CDR3 sequence is 15 residues long. From germline, CDR1 is SQVTM and CDR2 ANQGSEA. Trimming stripped 4 bases from V and 11 bases from J, with 26 bases between. The CDR3 bases are TGCAGCGTTGCGTTCTTTGGGTCCCAGGGTGCCTGGGCTTTCTTT. It specifies CSVAFFGSQGAWAFF.

V and J are TRBV4-1 and TRBJ2-5, with 8 bases identical to TRBD2. Germline V gene sequence: CDR1 MGHRA, CDR2 YSYEKL. The CDR3 covers 17 residues. V lost 1 base to trimming and J lost 1 base; unmatched junction nucleotides: 8. This CDR3 reads CASSQGGLAGFQETQYF. The DNA for the CDR3 is TGCGCCAGCAGCCAAGGCGGTTTAGCGGGGTTCCAAGAGACCCAGTACTTC.

The J gene is TRBJ1-1, the V gene TRBV11-2; no firm D call. Germline assignment: CDR1 SGHAT and CDR2 FQNNGV. The CDR3 is made up of 17 amino acids. With 5 bases removed from V and 0 bases from J, the gap between germline ends came to 19 bases. The CDR3 sequence is CASSPRGPRGMNTEAFF. The CDR3 region has the DNA TGTGCCAGCAGCCCTCGAGGACCCAGAGGGATGAACACTGAAGCTTTCTTT.

CDR3 sequence (DNA): TGCGCCAGCAGTCCGGGACAGGGGGCCACAGATACGCAGTATTTT. Translating it yields CASSPGQGATDTQYF. The rearrangement links TRBV5-1 to TRBJ2-3; TRBD1 aligns across 12 bases. Trimming cost V 5 bases and J 2 bases; bases outside gene matches: 3. This CDR3 contains 15 residues. Looked up from germline, CDR1 is SGHRS and CDR2 is YFSETQ.

V and J are TRBV30 and TRBJ2-5; D possibly corresponds to TRBD2 (6 bases). This CDR3 comprises 14 residues. The V and J ends lost 3 bases and 2 bases respectively, with 13 bases between them. The germline V gene has CDR1 GTSNPN and CDR2 SVGIG (reference sequence). The chain's CDR3 is CAWSYSGTQETQYF. Here the CDR3 DNA reads TGTGCCTGGAGCTATAGCGGTACTCAAGAGACCCAGTACTTC.

The CDR3 bases are TGTGCCATCAGTGAGACCCCAGGGGGAGAACAGCCCCAGCATTTT. Encoded protein: CAISETPGGEQPQHF. This rearrangement joins TRBV10-3 to TRBJ1-5; 7 bases align to TRBD1. From germline, CDR1 is ENHRY and CDR2 SYGVKD. V was pared by 2 bases and J by 7 bases, with 8 bases of the junction left unmatched. This CDR3 has 15 amino acids.